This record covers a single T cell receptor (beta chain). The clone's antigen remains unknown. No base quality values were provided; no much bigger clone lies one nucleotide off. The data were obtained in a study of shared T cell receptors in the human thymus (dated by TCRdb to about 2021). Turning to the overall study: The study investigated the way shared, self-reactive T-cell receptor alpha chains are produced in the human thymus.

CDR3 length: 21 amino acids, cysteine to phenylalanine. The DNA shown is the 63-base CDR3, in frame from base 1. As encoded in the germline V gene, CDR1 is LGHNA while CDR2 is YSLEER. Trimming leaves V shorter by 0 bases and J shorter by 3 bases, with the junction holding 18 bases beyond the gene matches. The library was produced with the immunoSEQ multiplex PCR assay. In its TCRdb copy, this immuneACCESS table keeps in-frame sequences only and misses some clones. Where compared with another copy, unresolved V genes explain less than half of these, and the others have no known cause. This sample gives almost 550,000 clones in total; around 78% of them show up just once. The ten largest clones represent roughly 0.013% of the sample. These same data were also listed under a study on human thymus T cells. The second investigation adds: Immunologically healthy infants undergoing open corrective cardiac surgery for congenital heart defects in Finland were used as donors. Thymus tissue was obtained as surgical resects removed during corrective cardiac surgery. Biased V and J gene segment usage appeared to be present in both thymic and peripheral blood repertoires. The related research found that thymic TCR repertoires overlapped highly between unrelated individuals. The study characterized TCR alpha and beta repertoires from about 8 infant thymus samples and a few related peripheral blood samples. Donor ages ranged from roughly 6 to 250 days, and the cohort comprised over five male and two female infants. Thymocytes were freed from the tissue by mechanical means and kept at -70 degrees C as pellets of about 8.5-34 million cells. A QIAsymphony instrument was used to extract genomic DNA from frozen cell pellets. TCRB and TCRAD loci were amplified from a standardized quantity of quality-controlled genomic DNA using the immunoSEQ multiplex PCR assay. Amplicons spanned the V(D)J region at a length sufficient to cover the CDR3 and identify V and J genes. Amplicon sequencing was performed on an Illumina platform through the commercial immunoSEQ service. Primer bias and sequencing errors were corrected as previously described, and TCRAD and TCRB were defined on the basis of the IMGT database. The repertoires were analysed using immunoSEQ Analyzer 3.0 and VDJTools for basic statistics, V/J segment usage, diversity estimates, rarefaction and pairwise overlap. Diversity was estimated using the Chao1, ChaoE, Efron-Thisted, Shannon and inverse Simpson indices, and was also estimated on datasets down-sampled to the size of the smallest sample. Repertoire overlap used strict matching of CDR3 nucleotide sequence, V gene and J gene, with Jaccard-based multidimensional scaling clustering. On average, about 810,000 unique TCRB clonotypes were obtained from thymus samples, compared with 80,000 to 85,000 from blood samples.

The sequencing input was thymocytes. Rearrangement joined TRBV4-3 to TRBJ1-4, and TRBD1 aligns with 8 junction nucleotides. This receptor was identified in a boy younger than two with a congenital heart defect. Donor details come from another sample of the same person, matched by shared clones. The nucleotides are TGCGCCAGCAGCCAAGACACAGAAGGCCAGGGGGCGCGAATGGCTAATGAAAAACTGTTTTTT. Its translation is CASSQDTEGQGARMANEKLFF.